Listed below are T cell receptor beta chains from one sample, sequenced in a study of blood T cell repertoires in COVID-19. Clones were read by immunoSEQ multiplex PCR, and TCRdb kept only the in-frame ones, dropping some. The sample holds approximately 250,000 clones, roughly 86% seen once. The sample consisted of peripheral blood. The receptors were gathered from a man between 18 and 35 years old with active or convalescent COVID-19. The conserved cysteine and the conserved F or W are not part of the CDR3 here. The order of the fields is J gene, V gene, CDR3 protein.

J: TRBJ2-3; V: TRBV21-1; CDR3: ASGTSTDTQY
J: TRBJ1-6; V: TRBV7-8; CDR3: ASSSYQPGQGFYNSPLH
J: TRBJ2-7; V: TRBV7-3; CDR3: ASSRVLREGYEQY
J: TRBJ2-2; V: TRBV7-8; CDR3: ASSRTSGFAGELF
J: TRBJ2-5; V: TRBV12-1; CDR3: AIQTGPYQETQY
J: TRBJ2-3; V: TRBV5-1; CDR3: ASSLGLAGFTDTQY
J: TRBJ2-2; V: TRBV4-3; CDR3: ANRQNTGELF
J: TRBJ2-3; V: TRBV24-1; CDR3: ATSDSANPEGTGDTDTQY
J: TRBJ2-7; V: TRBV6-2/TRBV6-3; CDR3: ASSLLAGVYEQY
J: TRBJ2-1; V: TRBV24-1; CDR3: ATSDDRDRGNEQF
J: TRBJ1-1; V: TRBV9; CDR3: ASSVDAGMNTEAF
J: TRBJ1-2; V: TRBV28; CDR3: ASSGGLYGYT
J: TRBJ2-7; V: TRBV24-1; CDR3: ATSDSGRAGTYEQY
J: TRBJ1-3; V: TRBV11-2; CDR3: ASSLLAAGRFSGNTIY
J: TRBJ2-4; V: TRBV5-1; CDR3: ASSRTSGMGNIQY
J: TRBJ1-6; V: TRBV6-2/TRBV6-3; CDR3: ASSYDSGTGGSLGVSPLH
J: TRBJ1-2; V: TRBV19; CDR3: ASSFDSIYNYGYT
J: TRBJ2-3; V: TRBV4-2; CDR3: ASSAAGTDTQY
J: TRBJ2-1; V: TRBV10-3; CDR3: AINLAGGRYEQF
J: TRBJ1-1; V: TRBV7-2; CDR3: ASSLEFRANTEAF
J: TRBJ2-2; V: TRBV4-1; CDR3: ASMGARNRGELF
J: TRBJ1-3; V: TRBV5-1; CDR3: ASKSSGLGNTIY
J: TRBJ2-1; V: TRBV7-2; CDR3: ASSSALRETSGYPQF
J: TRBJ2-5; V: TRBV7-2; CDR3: ASSSLAGGRETQY
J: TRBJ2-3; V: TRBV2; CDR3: ASRDKSTRDRGADTQY
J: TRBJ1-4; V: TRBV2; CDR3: ASSERPGHKSEKLF
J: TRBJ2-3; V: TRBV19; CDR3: ASTEGPDTQY
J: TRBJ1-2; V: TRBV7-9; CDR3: ASSFEPDRSGYT
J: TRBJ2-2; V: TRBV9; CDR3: ASSDGTGGTGELF
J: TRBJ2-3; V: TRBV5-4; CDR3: ASSRDYSRTDTQY
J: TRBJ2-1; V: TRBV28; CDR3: ASSLSAGGARGEQF
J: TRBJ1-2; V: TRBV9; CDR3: ASSATGLGGYT
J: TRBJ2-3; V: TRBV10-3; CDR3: AISVSSGGRSDTQY
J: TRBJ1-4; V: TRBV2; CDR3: ASTVDRVGKLF
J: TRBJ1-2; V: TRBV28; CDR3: ASSDRDHT
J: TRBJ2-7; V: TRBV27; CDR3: ASSLYAGYEQY
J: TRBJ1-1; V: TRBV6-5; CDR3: ASTPNMDREAF
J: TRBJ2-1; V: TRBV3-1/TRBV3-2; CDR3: ASSLLTRNEQF
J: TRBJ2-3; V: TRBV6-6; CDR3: ASTNRGGHTDTQY
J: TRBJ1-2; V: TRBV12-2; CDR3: ASRLAQNLCQDT
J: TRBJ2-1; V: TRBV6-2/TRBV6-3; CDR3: ASSYSGTGDYNEQF
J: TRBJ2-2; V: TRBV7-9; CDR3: ASSLEHGAGELF
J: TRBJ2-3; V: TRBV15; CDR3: ATSREGHRGDTQY